The sample holds many counts of the clone carrying this TCR beta chain. Its antigen remains unidentified. The authors gated naive CD8 T cells as CD8+CD4-CCR7+CD45RA+ for sorting. The sample comes from a study of molecular identifiers for immune sequencing clone quantification. Broader study findings: Highly expanded clone sizes could end up underestimated if a barcode were shared by identical TCR molecules. The study found clones above 20 RNA copies held over 97% of effector molecules and under 1% in naive cells.

Each CDR3 protein gets one entry after TCRdb re-called the PCR reads with MiXCR. The data show about 510,000 distinct CDR3 sequences, 25% seen once. The sequence was collected from a human donor in good health. Some libraries in this study had Jurkat cell RNA spiked in. Sequencing was carried out using naive CD8+ T cells from blood, with Jurkat cell RNA spiked in. Sample subset: FACS-sorted CD8+CD4-CCR7+CD45RA+ naive T cells.

This CDR3 is CASSYGTSSTDTQYF. In DNA, the CDR3 is TGTGCCAGCAGTTATGGGACTAGCTCCACAGATACGCAGTATTTT. The J gene is TRBJ2-3, the V gene TRBV28; 9 bases match TRBD2. The CDR3 is made up of 15 amino acids. Germline V lookup: CDR1 MDHEN, CDR2 SYDVKM. The V gene end was trimmed by 4 bases and the J gene end by 2 bases; junction bases not matched to a gene: 4.